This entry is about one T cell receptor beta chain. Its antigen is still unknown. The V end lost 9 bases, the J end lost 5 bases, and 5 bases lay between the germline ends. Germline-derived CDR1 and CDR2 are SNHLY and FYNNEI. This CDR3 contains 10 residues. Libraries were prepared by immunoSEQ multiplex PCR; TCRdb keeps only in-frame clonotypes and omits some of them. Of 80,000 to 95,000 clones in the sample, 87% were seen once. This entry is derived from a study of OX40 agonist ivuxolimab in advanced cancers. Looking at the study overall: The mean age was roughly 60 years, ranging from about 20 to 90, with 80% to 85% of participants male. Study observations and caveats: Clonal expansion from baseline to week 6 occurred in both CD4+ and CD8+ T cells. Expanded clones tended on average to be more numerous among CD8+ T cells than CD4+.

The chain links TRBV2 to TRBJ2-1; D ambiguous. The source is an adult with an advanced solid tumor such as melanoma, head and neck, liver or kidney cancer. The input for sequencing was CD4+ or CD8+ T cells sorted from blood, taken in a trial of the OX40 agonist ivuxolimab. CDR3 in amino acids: CASDDNEQFF. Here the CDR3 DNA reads TGTGCCAGTGACGACAATGAGCAGTTCTTC. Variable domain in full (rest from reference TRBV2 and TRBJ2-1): EPEVTQTPSHQVTQMGQEVILRCVPISNHLYFYWYRQILGQKVEFLVSFYNNEISEKSEIFDDQFSVERPDGSNFTLKIRSTKLEDSAMYFCASDDNEQFFGPGTRLTVL.